The 26 T cell receptor beta chains listed next were all sequenced from one sample in a study of blood T cell repertoires in COVID-19 (TCRdb year 2020). Library creation used the immunoSEQ multiplex PCR assay. What TCRdb holds here is the immuneACCESS table cut down to in-frame rearrangements. Part of the clones is not present; checked against another copy, under half of the missing clones reflect an unresolved V gene, and the others are unexplained. The sample table records more than 95,000 clones; about three quarters of these occur just once. Less than 20% of the sample is held by the ten biggest clonotypes. Sequencing was performed on peripheral blood. All receptors derive from a woman aged 70-85 years with acute or convalescent COVID-19.

The chain uses TRBV11-2 and TRBJ1-1; D remains ambiguous. The CDR3 runs to 15 residues. V lost 0 bases and J 1 base, leaving 9 bases between the germline ends. In germline, CDR1 is SGHAT, CDR2 FQNNGV. CDR3 protein: CASSLDRVGNTEAFF. CDR3 coding DNA: TGTGCCAGCAGCTTAGATCGAGTCGGGAACACTGAAGCTTTCTTT.

The chain combines TRBV6-2 or TRBV6-3 with TRBJ1-2, with 8 bases that match TRBD1. The ends lost 0 bases at V and 13 bases at J; junction bases unmatched: 16. In germline, CDR1 is MNHEY, CDR2 SVGEGT. CDR3 length equals 16 residues. CDR3 DNA sequence: TGTGCCAGCAGTTACTCGCGTCGCCAGGGGGCTAGGCCCTTCACCTTC. Translation gives CASSYSRRQGARPFTF.

This chain uses TRBV5-4 with TRBJ2-7; D is unclear. This CDR3 has 13 amino acids. In germline, CDR1 is SGHNT, CDR2 YYREEE (reference sequence). Between the trimmed V and J ends, which lost 2 bases and 0 bases, there was a span of 6 bases. The CDR3 DNA is TGTGCCAGCAGCTTCTCGTTCTCCTACGAGCAGTACTTC. The encoded protein is CASSFSFSYEQYF.

The V gene is TRBV27, the J gene TRBJ2-5, with 7 bases that match TRBD1. The CDR3 contains 15 residues. The junction had 11 bases not matched to a gene; V was cut back by 6 bases and J by 4 bases. Per the germline V gene, CDR1 is MNHEY and CDR2 is SMNVEV (reference sequence). The CDR3 loop reads CASSVEGAGLETQYF. The CDR3, as DNA: TGTGCCAGCAGCGTTGAGGGGGCCGGTTTAGAGACCCAGTACTTC.

The chain links TRBV9 to TRBJ1-6, with 8 positions matching TRBD1. There are 17 residues in the CDR3. Germline CDR1 and CDR2: SGDLS and YYNGEE. Losses at the gene ends were 0 bases for V and 9 bases for J; bases not matched to a gene: 11. This CDR3 is CASSVGSQGAIFSPLHF. CDR3 DNA sequence: TGTGCCAGCAGCGTAGGATCGCAGGGGGCTATTTTTTCACCCCTCCACTTT.

This rearrangement joins TRBV4-1 to TRBJ1-2; 10 bases match TRBD1. CDR1 MGHRA and CDR2 YSYEKL come from the germline V gene. The J segment lost 4 bases and the V segment lost 4 bases, leaving 6 bases of the junction unmatched. This CDR3 comprises 15 residues. The CDR3 loop is CASSPRTGGGYGYTF. The CDR3 DNA reads as TGCGCCAGCAGCCCAAGGACAGGGGGTGGCTATGGCTACACCTTC.

V gene TRBV6-2 or TRBV6-3 combines with J gene TRBJ2-7; D is possibly TRBD2 (5 bases). This CDR3 is built from 14 residues. Germline V CDR1 and CDR2: MNHEY, SVGEGT. V lost 0 bases and J 5 bases, leaving 11 bases between the germline ends. CDR3 sequence (DNA): TGTGCCAGCAGTTACTCGATGGAGGTCCACGAGCAGTACTTC. It yields the protein CASSYSMEVHEQYF.

V gene TRBV7-2 combines with J gene TRBJ1-3, with a tentative D call TRBD1 (6 bases). Germline CDR1 SGHTA, CDR2 FQGNSA. V lost 5 bases and J 4 bases, leaving 15 bases between the germline ends. The CDR3 is 15 amino acids. The CDR3 coding sequence is TGTGCCAGCAGCCCACGGACAGCTCTAGGAAACACCATATATTTT. The encoded protein is CASSPRTALGNTIYF.

This clone came up a few times. V and J are TRBV24-1 and TRBJ2-3; D gene unclear. V was trimmed by 4 bases and J by 0 bases, leaving 4 bases between them. CDR1 and CDR2 from the germline V gene are KGHDR and SFDVKD. CDR3 length: 13 residues. CDR3 DNA sequence: TGTGCCACCAGTGACGGGAGCACAGATACGCAGTATTTT. Its translation: CATSDGSTDTQYF.

This clone has more than one count but fewer than ten. This chain connects TRBV5-5 to TRBJ1-5; 7 bases map to TRBD1. Looked up from germline, CDR1 is SGHKS and CDR2 is YYEKEE (reference sequence). CDR3 size: 16 residues. The junction had 7 bases not matched to a gene; V was cut back by 2 bases and J by 2 bases. Here the CDR3 DNA reads TGTGCCAGCAGCTTAGGGACAGATCTAGGCAATCAGCCCCAGCATTTT. Protein product: CASSLGTDLGNQPQHF.

The CDR3 here is CASSLAYSNNEQFF. DNA for the CDR3: TGTGCCAGCAGTTTAGCTTACAGCAACAATGAGCAGTTCTTC. V gene TRBV27 combines with J gene TRBJ2-1; D not certain. CDR1 and CDR2 from the germline V gene are MNHEY and SMNVEV (reference sequence). V lost 2 bases and J lost 5, with 10 bases in between. The CDR3 is 14 residues long.

The chain employs TRBV5-6 and TRBJ1-1; a possible D gene is TRBD1 (6 bases). Germline CDR1 and CDR2: SGHDT and YYEEEE. Trimming cost V 2 bases and J 10 bases, with 21 bases left between them. The CDR3 is 15 amino acids. The CDR3 spells CASSFDRYLGSAAFF. The DNA of the CDR3 is TGTGCCAGCAGCTTCGACAGGTACCTTGGTTCGGCAGCTTTCTTT. The variable domain in full, with the rest retrieved from reference TRBV5-6 and TRBJ1-1, is DAGVTQSPTHLIKTRGQQVTLRCSPKSGHDTVSWYQQALGQGPQFIFQYYEEEERQRGNFPDRFSGHQFPNYSSELNVNALLLGDSALYLCASSFDRYLGSAAFFGQGTRLTVV.

The chain joins TRBV5-1 to TRBJ2-7; 9 nucleotides line up with TRBD2. The CDR3 runs to 12 residues. With 5 bases clipped from V and 7 bases from J, the junction kept 4 bases outside the gene matches. Per the germline V gene, CDR1 is SGHRS and CDR2 is YFSETQ. This CDR3 is CASRAGGREQYF. The CDR3 coding sequence is TGCGCCAGCAGGGCGGGGGGGCGAGAGCAGTACTTC.

V gene TRBV5-1 combines with J gene TRBJ2-3; 8 bases align to TRBD1. Germline loops: CDR1 SGHRS, CDR2 YFSETQ. The CDR3 spans 15 residues. V lost 5 bases to trimming and J lost 4 bases; unmatched junction nucleotides: 9. The chain's CDR3 is CASRVQGGFADTQYF. In nucleotides, the CDR3 is TGCGCCAGCAGGGTACAGGGGGGATTTGCAGATACGCAGTATTTT.

This clone was detected only a few times. This chain connects TRBV5-1 to TRBJ2-5; D gene uncertain. Germline CDR1 is SGHRS and CDR2 is YFSETQ. The length of the CDR3 is 14 residues. The germline V and J ends were trimmed by 4 bases and 3 bases, with 13 bases remaining between them. The CDR3 protein is CASSPTWAEETQYF. The CDR3 nucleotides are TGCGCCAGCAGCCCCACGTGGGCCGAAGAGACCCAGTACTTC.

This clone turned up a few times. The genes are TRBV30 and TRBJ1-2, with D possibly TRBD1 on 6 matching bases. The germline V gene encodes CDR1 GTSNPN and CDR2 SVGIG (reference sequence). The V and J ends lost 2 bases and 8 bases respectively, with 9 bases between them. This CDR3 contains 11 residues. CDR3 sequence: CAWSSGDGYTF. The DNA of the CDR3 is TGTGCCTGGAGTTCAGGGGACGGCTACACCTTC. Filled out from reference TRBV30 and TRBJ1-2, the complete variable domain reads SQTIHQWPATLVQPVGSPLSLECTVEGTSNPNLYWYRQAAGRGLQLLFYSVGIGQISSEVPQNLSASRPQDRQFILSSKKLLLSDSGFYLCAWSSGDGYTFGSGTRLTVV.

This chain links TRBV6-2 or TRBV6-3 with TRBJ1-1; D is possibly TRBD1 (6 bases). CDR1 and CDR2 (germline): MNHEY, SVGEGT. Trimming took 4 bases from V and 7 from J, leaving 13 bases between them. The CDR3 extends over 13 amino acids. Here the CDR3 DNA reads TGTGCCAGCAGTTTTCAGGGGTACAGTGAAGCTTTCTTT. Translation: CASSFQGYSEAFF.

This clone is a singleton in its sample. V and J are TRBV30 and TRBJ2-3; D perhaps matches TRBD1 (5 bases). The CDR3 length is 15 residues. Between the trimmed V and J ends, which lost 2 bases and 3 bases, there was a span of 15 bases. Germline CDR1 and CDR2: GTSNPN and SVGIG (reference sequence). The CDR3 protein is CAWSSPTVGTDTQYF. The CDR3 region has the DNA TGTGCCTGGAGTTCACCGACAGTCGGGACAGATACGCAGTATTTT.

The rearrangement links TRBV5-5 to TRBJ2-5; no definite D call. This CDR3 comprises 16 residues. Germline CDR1 and CDR2: SGHKS and YYEKEE (reference sequence). V lost 0 bases, J lost 5 bases, and 17 bases lay in between. CDR3 nucleotides: TGTGCCAGCAGCTTGGCCCGGCAAACCGGTAGCGAGACCCAGTACTTC. Translation: CASSLARQTGSETQYF.

This chain links TRBV11-3 with TRBJ2-5, with D possibly matching TRBD2 (6 bases). The CDR3 loop spans 16 amino acids. Germline values: CDR1 SGHNT, CDR2 YENEEA. V was trimmed by 0 bases and J by 5 bases, leaving 16 bases between them. This CDR3 is CASSLDSAGAGETQYF. The CDR3 nucleotides are TGTGCCAGCAGCTTAGATTCTGCCGGGGCGGGGGAGACCCAGTACTTC.

This clone was observed a handful of times. The rearrangement links TRBV5-1 to TRBJ2-1, with D unclear. The CDR3 extends over 15 amino acids. Germline CDR1 reads SGHRS; CDR2 reads YFSETQ. V lost 0 bases, J lost 5 bases, and 12 bases lay in between. The CDR3 nucleotides are TGCGCCAGCAGCTTGGCCCTGACACGAAACAATGAGCAGTTCTTC. This sequence encodes CASSLALTRNNEQFF.

This chain links TRBV11-2 with TRBJ2-6; weak D call: TRBD2 (6 bases). This CDR3 has 16 residues. V was shortened by 2 bases and J by 2 bases, with 10 bases between the two germline ends. Germline V gene data show CDR1 as SGHAT and CDR2 as FQNNGV. For the CDR3, the DNA is TGTGCCAGCAGCTTAAGGTGGGGGGCTGGGGCCAACGTCCTGACTTTC. Amino acids: CASSLRWGAGANVLTF.

This chain links TRBV7-2 with TRBJ2-5, with TRBD1 matching 8 bases. CDR1 SGHTA and CDR2 FQGNSA come from the germline V gene. J was trimmed by 9 bases and V by 3 bases; bases with no gene match: 15. The CDR3 length is 16 residues. The CDR3 bases are TGTGCCAGCAGCTTCCGAGGACAGGGTTCGGCGGCGTCCCAGTACTTC. This codes for CASSFRGQGSAASQYF. The variable domain in full, with the rest retrieved from reference TRBV7-2 and TRBJ2-5, is GAGVSQSPSNKVTEKGKDVELRCDPISGHTALYWYRQSLGQGLEFLIYFQGNSAPDKSGLPSDRFSAERTGGSVSTLTIQRTQQEDSAVYLCASSFRGQGSAASQYFGPGTRLLVL.

In DNA form, the CDR3 reads TGTGCCTGGAGTAAGGGGTACTACACCTTC. Amino acids: CAWSKGYYTF. The chain has TRBV30 and TRBJ1-2, with D perhaps TRBD1 (5 bases). The germline gives CDR1 GTSNPN, CDR2 SVGIG (reference sequence). Trimming cost V 2 bases and J 10 bases, with 8 bases left between them. The length of the CDR3 is 10 residues.

The rearrangement links TRBV7-2 to TRBJ1-2, with 9 positions matching TRBD1. The V gene end was trimmed by 5 bases and the J gene end by 3 bases; junction bases not matched to a gene: 13. This CDR3 spans 17 amino acids. Germline lookup yields CDR1 SGHTA and CDR2 FQGNSA. In DNA form, the CDR3 reads TGTGCCAGCAGCGGACGCGTGACAGGGGGTGCCTACTATGGCTACACCTTC. Amino acids: CASSGRVTGGAYYGYTF.

This chain joins TRBV12-5 and TRBJ2-3; D is uncertain. Germline V gives CDR1 LGHNT, CDR2 FRNRAP. CDR3 length: 16 residues. V lost 7 bases, J lost 4 bases, and 21 bases lay in between. The CDR3 sequence: CASAPILHGYPDTQYF. CDR3 DNA: TGTGCTAGTGCCCCCATCCTCCACGGGTATCCAGATACGCAGTATTTT.